The clone carrying this T cell receptor (beta chain) was picked up a small number of times. The data belong to a study of beta chain features in type 1 diabetes. cDNA synthesis used the whole RNA isolate, giving expressed TCRB sequences. Method: immunoSEQ multiplex PCR; TCRdb's copy keeps in-frame clones and lacks some. The data hold roughly 140,000 clones, with roughly 8.1% observed a single time. The CDR3 totals 16 residues. Trimming took 5 bases from V and 3 from J, leaving 17 bases between them. CDR1 SGDLS and CDR2 YYNGEE come from the germline V gene. Sequencing was performed on central memory CD4+ T cells from blood. The rearrangement links TRBV9 to TRBJ2-2; the D gene is possibly TRBD1 (5 bases). The source of this sequence is a man in his late teens or twenties in good health. The CDR3 sequence: CASRSGRLRDTGELFF. Written as DNA, the CDR3 is TGTGCCAGCAGAAGTGGACGCCTCAGGGACACCGGGGAGCTGTTTTTT.